One sample yielded the 9 T cell receptor beta chains listed below, sequenced in a study of OX40 agonist ivuxolimab in advanced cancers. The protocol was immunoSEQ multiplex PCR, while the TCRdb copy is restricted to in-frame clones and leaves out a portion. The sample holds approximately 58,000 clones, about 85% seen once. The sequences come from CD4+ or CD8+ T cells sorted from blood, collected in a trial of the OX40 agonist ivuxolimab. Receptors were obtained from an adult with an advanced solid tumor such as melanoma, head and neck, liver or kidney cancer.

The chain employs TRBV28 and TRBJ1-2, with a possible D match to TRBD1 (6 bases). The CDR3 spans 13 residues. In germline, CDR1 is MDHEN, CDR2 SYDVKM. V shed 5 bases and J shed 7 bases, with 14 bases lying between them. CDR3 sequence: CASSPGHLGGYTF. As DNA, the CDR3 is TGTGCCAGCAGTCCGGGACACCTGGGTGGCTACACCTTC.

By sample fraction, this clone is medium-sized. Different DNA sequences within this sample yield the same CDR3. The chain uses TRBV28 and TRBJ2-7; unclear D gene. The CDR3 extends over 12 amino acids. V lost 2 bases and J lost 3, with 5 bases in between. Per germline, CDR1 MDHEN and CDR2 SYDVKM. CDR3 coding DNA: TGTGCCAGCAGTTTAGGGCTCTACGAGCAGTACTTC. The encoded protein is CASSLGLYEQYF.

This clone has more than one count but fewer than ten. The chain carries TRBV6-1 and TRBJ2-3; TRBD1 agrees at 7 bases. The CDR3 loop spans 14 amino acids. V lost 2 bases to trimming and J lost 7 bases; unmatched junction nucleotides: 6. CDR1 and CDR2 from the germline V gene are MNHNS and SASEGT. The CDR3 reads CASSESQGVNTQYF. The DNA of the CDR3 is TGTGCCAGCAGTGAAAGCCAGGGGGTAAATACGCAGTATTTT.

This chain connects TRBV28 to TRBJ2-1, with 7 bases matching TRBD1. V shed 8 bases, J shed 13 bases, and the junction held 8 bases outside the gene matches. The CDR3 is made up of 11 amino acids. Germline CDR1 reads MDHEN; CDR2 reads SYDVKM. The CDR3 DNA reads as TGTGCCAGCGGAAACCGGGACAGACAGTTCTTC. Its translation is CASGNRDRQFF.

This chain uses TRBV2 with TRBJ2-1; 9 nucleotides align to TRBD2. Germline values: CDR1 SNHLY, CDR2 FYNNEI. The CDR3 runs to 14 residues. The ends lost 7 bases at V and 8 bases at J; junction bases unmatched: 9. CDR3 region: CASIFDSGSDEQFF. In nucleotides, the CDR3 is TGTGCCAGCATTTTCGATAGCGGGAGCGATGAGCAGTTCTTC.

V is TRBV2 and J is TRBJ2-7; a possible D gene is TRBD1 (6 bases). The V gene's germline CDR1 is SNHLY and CDR2 FYNNEI. The CDR3 spans 15 residues. V lost 6 bases, J lost 1 base, and 16 bases lay in between. CDR3 protein: CASSRTPGTSYEQYF. The CDR3 region has the DNA TGTGCCAGCAGCCGAACTCCCGGGACATCCTACGAGCAGTACTTC.

V gene TRBV2 combines with J gene TRBJ2-2; D is unclear. The CDR3 is 15 amino acids. V lost 2 bases and J 2 bases, leaving 9 bases between the germline ends. From germline, CDR1 is SNHLY and CDR2 FYNNEI. For the CDR3, the DNA is TGTGCCAGCAGTGAATGGGCTTCTAACACCGGGGAGCTGTTTTTT. Its translation is CASSEWASNTGELFF.

The chain combines TRBV18 with TRBJ2-7; D remains unclear. Germline CDR1 is KGHSH and CDR2 is LQKENI. V lost 0 bases, J lost 3 bases, and 6 bases lay in between. The CDR3 runs 13 residues. The CDR3 region has the DNA TGTGCCAGCTCACCACCGAATATCTACGAGCAGTACTTC. It yields the protein CASSPPNIYEQYF.

The rearrangement links TRBV28 to TRBJ1-1; D uncertain. This CDR3 contains 14 residues. V was clipped by 6 bases and J by 1 base, with 12 bases between them. CDR1 and CDR2 (germline): MDHEN, SYDVKM. In DNA form, the CDR3 reads TGTGCCAGCAGGCTACAAAGTCCGAACACTGAAGCTTTCTTT. This sequence encodes CASRLQSPNTEAFF.